The 18 T cell receptor beta chains below come from one sample, sequenced in a study of shared clonotypes between healthy human individuals. Clones were read by immunoSEQ multiplex PCR, and TCRdb kept only the in-frame ones, dropping some. The table shows about 2.3 million clones, with under 95% occurring only once. The sequencing input was naive CD4+ T cells from PBMCs. Described subset: CD45RA+ positively selected. The receptors shown here come from a man aged 18 to 29 in good health. Some clones in this sample may be carry-over from other donors' samples.

As concerns this clone: Other DNA sequences from this sample encode an identical CDR3 as well. The chain employs TRBV29-1 and TRBJ2-7, with D perhaps TRBD1 (6 bases). This CDR3 spans 12 amino acids. Per germline, CDR1 SQVTM and CDR2 ANQGSEA. V was pared by 6 bases and J by 1 base, with 10 bases between. CDR3 DNA sequence: TGCAGCGTCGGACAGACGTCCTACGAGCAGTACTTC. Translation gives CSVGQTSYEQYF.

This chain connects TRBV6-1 to TRBJ2-7; D is unclear. V was pared by 2 bases and J by 0 bases, with 8 bases between. Germline V gene data show CDR1 as MNHNS and CDR2 as SASEGT. The CDR3 runs 14 residues. The CDR3 DNA reads TGTGCCAGCAGTGAACAGCCCGGCTCCTACGAGCAGTACTTC. Translation gives CASSEQPGSYEQYF.

The chain couples TRBV6-1 to TRBJ2-7; 7 bases fit TRBD2. Per the germline V gene, CDR1 is MNHNS and CDR2 is SASEGT. Unmatched junction bases numbered 4, after V lost 8 bases and J lost 6 bases. The CDR3 extends over 11 amino acids. The chain's CDR3 is CASGGGFEQYF. Here the CDR3 DNA reads TGTGCCAGCGGGGGGGGTTTCGAGCAGTACTTC.

This clone was recorded only once. The J gene is TRBJ2-1, the V gene TRBV18; tentatively, D is TRBD1 (5 bases). Looked up from germline, CDR1 is KGHSH and CDR2 is LQKENI. Trimming shortened V by 3 bases and J by 8 bases, and 17 bases separated the two germline ends. CDR3 size: 15 residues. The DNA for the CDR3 is TGTGCCAGCTCACCCCAGGGATTTAGGGGCGATGAGCAGTTCTTC. Protein product: CASSPQGFRGDEQFF.

This sequence joins TRBV30 and TRBJ2-7; D is unclear. Between the trimmed V and J ends, which lost 0 bases and 2 bases, there was a span of 11 bases. CDR3 length equals 14 residues. In germline, CDR1 is GTSNPN, CDR2 SVGIG (reference sequence). The CDR3 DNA sequence: TGTGCCTGGAGTGTACGAGCGTCAGCCTACGAGCAGTACTTC. This translates into CAWSVRASAYEQYF. The variable domain in full, with the rest retrieved from reference TRBV30 and TRBJ2-7, is SQTIHQWPATLVQPVGSPLSLECTVEGTSNPNLYWYRQAAGRGLQLLFYSVGIGQISSEVPQNLSASRPQDRQFILSSKKLLLSDSGFYLCAWSVRASAYEQYFGPGTRLTVT.

This clone was found once. The V and J genes are TRBV6-1 and TRBJ2-7; D ambiguous. Germline-derived CDR1 and CDR2 are MNHNS and SASEGT. The CDR3 is made up of 14 amino acids. Trimming removed 3 bases from V and 6 bases from J, with 15 bases in between. The CDR3 DNA follows: TGTGCCAGCAGTGAGGACGCGAGGTGGAGCGAGCAGTACTTC. Protein sequence: CASSEDARWSEQYF.

The V gene is TRBV5-4, the J gene TRBJ1-2; possible D gene TRBD1, 6 bases. Germline V gene lookup returns CDR1 SGHNT and CDR2 YYREEE (reference sequence). The CDR3 totals 16 residues. The V and J ends lost 4 bases and 4 bases respectively, with 20 bases between them. Written as DNA, the CDR3 is TGTGCCAGCAGCGAGGAAATCGGGGGCCGCGTCTATGGCTACACCTTC. It yields the protein CASSEEIGGRVYGYTF.

V gene TRBV6-1 combines with J gene TRBJ2-7; D is possibly TRBD2 (6 bases). Germline V lookup: CDR1 MNHNS, CDR2 SASEGT. The CDR3 is 14 amino acids. V was clipped by 1 base and J by 2 bases, with 9 bases between them. The CDR3 reads CASSEDRGTYEQYF. CDR3 nucleotides: TGTGCCAGCAGTGAAGACCGGGGGACCTACGAGCAGTACTTC.

This chain joins TRBV12-5 and TRBJ2-3; no firm D call. The CDR3 covers 11 residues. The germline gives CDR1 LGHNT, CDR2 FRNRAP. Trimming took off 1 base at V and 8 bases at J, with 4 bases between the two ends. The CDR3 reads CASGLGTTQYF. CDR3 DNA: TGTGCTAGTGGTTTGGGGACTACGCAGTATTTT.

In its sample, this clone was seen once. The chain combines TRBV27 with TRBJ1-1; no clear D gene. Looked up from germline, CDR1 is MNHEY and CDR2 is SMNVEV (reference sequence). The CDR3 has 15 residues. The V and J ends lost 4 bases and 6 bases respectively, with 18 bases between them. The CDR3: CASSSRESEFAEAFF. DNA for the CDR3: TGTGCCAGCAGTTCGCGGGAATCCGAGTTTGCTGAAGCTTTCTTT.

V and J are TRBV7-3 and TRBJ1-1; 8 nucleotides match TRBD1. CDR3 length: 15 residues. V was clipped by 6 bases and J by 3 bases; unmatched bases: 9. In germline, CDR1 is SGHTA, CDR2 FQGTGA. The CDR3 loop reads CASSPTGGVDTEAFF. In DNA, the CDR3 is TGTGCCAGCAGTCCCACAGGGGGAGTAGACACTGAAGCTTTCTTT.

The J gene is TRBJ2-7, the V gene TRBV27; D remains ambiguous. The CDR3 is 11 amino acids. Trimming stripped 6 bases from V and 2 bases from J, with 5 bases between. From germline, CDR1 is MNHEY and CDR2 SMNVEV (reference sequence). CDR3 nucleotide sequence: TGTGCCAGCAGCCGCCCCTACGAGCAGTACTTC. Its protein product is CASSRPYEQYF.

This clone was counted a few times. V and J are TRBV2 and TRBJ1-1; D perhaps matches TRBD1 (6 bases). This CDR3 comprises 13 residues. Germline assignment: CDR1 SNHLY and CDR2 FYNNEI. V was clipped by 4 bases and J by 8 bases, with 14 bases between them. CDR3 in DNA: TGTGCCAGCAGTGTATCAGGGGACCACGAAGCTTTCTTT. Translated: CASSVSGDHEAFF.

The chain combines TRBV28 with TRBJ2-1; 8 nucleotides align to TRBD2. The CDR3 totals 16 residues. The trim removed 4 bases at V and 3 bases at J, leaving 8 bases unmatched. In germline, CDR1 is MDHEN, CDR2 SYDVKM. The CDR3 DNA sequence: TGTGCCAGCAGTTCCCCAAGCGGGAGAGGCTACAATGAGCAGTTCTTC. Amino acid sequence: CASSSPSGRGYNEQFF.

Here the CDR3 DNA reads TGTGCCAGCAGTCGGGGACTAAGGGACACCGGGGAGCTGTTTTTT. Amino acids: CASSRGLRDTGELFF. The V call is TRBV6-6, the J call TRBJ2-2, with TRBD2 matching over 7 bases. The CDR3 spans 15 residues. The V segment lost 5 bases and the J segment 3 bases; nucleotides outside the gene matches: 6. Germline-derived CDR1 and CDR2 are MNHNY and SVGAGI (reference sequence).

V and J are TRBV5-1 and TRBJ2-7, with 9 bases aligning to TRBD1. Looked up from germline, CDR1 is SGHRS and CDR2 is YFSETQ. The CDR3 is made up of 14 amino acids. Unmatched junction bases numbered 14, after V lost 9 bases and J lost 7 bases. Here the CDR3 reads CATQRGTGSKEQYF. The CDR3 region has the DNA TGCGCCACCCAGAGGGGGACAGGGTCTAAAGAGCAGTACTTC.

CDR3 protein: CSVTPGTAAYEQYF. As DNA, the CDR3 is TGCAGCGTGACACCGGGGACTGCCGCCTACGAGCAGTACTTC. The chain combines TRBV29-1 with TRBJ2-7, with D tentatively TRBD2 (6 bases). Deletions cut 6 bases from V and 2 bases from J, with 17 bases between. This CDR3 has 14 residues. Germline loops: CDR1 SQVTM, CDR2 ANQGSEA.

The chain joins TRBV7-2 to TRBJ1-3, with TRBD1 matching 8 bases. Germline V gene sequence: CDR1 SGHTA, CDR2 FQGNSA. CDR3 length equals 15 residues. The V gene end was trimmed by 3 bases and the J gene end by 3 bases; junction bases not matched to a gene: 4. CDR3 in DNA: TGTGCCAGCAGCTTCTCCGGACAGGGTGGAAACACCATATATTTT. As protein: CASSFSGQGGNTIYF.